The rows below give T cell receptor beta chains drawn from one sample of a study of shared clonotypes between healthy human individuals. TCRdb's table, derived via immunoSEQ multiplex PCR, lists solely in-frame clones and lacks some. Here the sample spans fewer than 500,000 clones, almost 80% being singletons. The material sequenced was PBMCs. The receptors stem from a woman aged 40 to 50 in good health. Some clones in this sample may be carry-over from other donors' samples. Both conserved end residues are part of each CDR3. D genes are given only for firm matches. Clone size is not always given. Where it is, it says once, few, many or a class for expanded clones.

D: -; V: TRBV28; J: TRBJ1-1; size: -; CDR3: CASSLQGMNTEAFF; DNA: TGTGCCAGCAGTTTACAGGGGATGAACACTGAAGCTTTCTTT
D: -; V: TRBV7-3; J: TRBJ2-3; size: -; CDR3: CASSFTGLDTQYF; DNA: TGTGCCAGCAGCTTTACAGGGTTAGATACGCAGTATTTT
D: -; V: TRBV6-6; J: TRBJ1-5; size: -; CDR3: CASSYADAAQPQHF; DNA: TGTGCCAGCAGTTACGCAGACGCGGCTCAGCCCCAGCATTTT
D: TRBD1; V: TRBV19; J: TRBJ2-3; size: -; CDR3: CASSIQGTGSTDTQYF; DNA: TGTGCCAGTAGTATACAGGGGACAGGAAGCACAGATACGCAGTATTTT
D: TRBD1; V: TRBV27; J: TRBJ2-1; size: -; CDR3: CASSKSTGNDEQFF; DNA: TGTGCCAGCAGTAAATCGACAGGGAACGATGAGCAGTTCTTC
D: TRBD2; V: TRBV7-3; J: TRBJ2-1; size: -; CDR3: CASSLASGSGNEQFF; DNA: TGTGCCAGCAGCTTAGCTAGCGGGAGCGGCAATGAGCAGTTCTTC
D: -; V: TRBV29-1; J: TRBJ2-1; size: -; CDR3: CSVEDTDHNEQFF; DNA: TGCAGCGTTGAAGATACGGACCACAATGAGCAGTTCTTC
D: TRBD1; V: TRBV9; J: TRBJ2-1; size: once; CDR3: CASSVRGGSYNEQFF; DNA: TGTGCCAGCAGCGTAAGAGGGGGCAGCTACAATGAGCAGTTCTTC
D: -; V: TRBV18; J: TRBJ2-7; size: -; CDR3: CASSPDREQYF; DNA: TGTGCCAGCTCACCCGACAGGGAGCAGTACTTC
D: TRBD1; V: TRBV5-6; J: TRBJ2-4; size: -; CDR3: CASSGQGQGDIQYF; DNA: TGTGCCAGCAGCGGACAGGGGCAGGGGGACATTCAGTACTTC
D: -; V: TRBV5-4; J: TRBJ1-1; size: -; CDR3: CASSPKRRDTEAFF; DNA: TGTGCCAGCAGCCCCAAACGGCGGGACACTGAAGCTTTCTTT
D: TRBD2; V: TRBV19; J: TRBJ2-3; size: -; CDR3: CASSPGLALLTDTQYF; DNA: TGTGCCAGTAGTCCGGGACTAGCGCTTCTCACAGATACGCAGTATTTT
D: TRBD2; V: TRBV25-1; J: TRBJ2-1; size: -; CDR3: CASSEYRLAGGNEQFF; DNA: TGTGCCAGCAGTGAATATAGACTAGCGGGAGGGAATGAGCAGTTCTTC
D: TRBD1; V: TRBV2; J: TRBJ2-3; size: -; CDR3: CASNRQGADTQYF; DNA: TGTGCCAGCAACCGTCAGGGGGCAGATACGCAGTATTTT
D: -; V: TRBV7-6; J: TRBJ2-5; size: -; CDR3: CASSLAGAKPQETQYF; DNA: TGTGCCAGCAGCTTAGCGGGAGCAAAACCTCAAGAGACCCAGTACTTC
D: -; V: TRBV19; J: TRBJ1-5; size: -; CDR3: CASNWGSRQPQHF; DNA: TGTGCCAGTAATTGGGGATCTCGTCAGCCCCAGCATTTT
D: -; V: TRBV28; J: TRBJ2-7; size: -; CDR3: CASTPMTGEQYF; DNA: TGTGCCAGCACTCCCATGACGGGCGAGCAGTACTTC
D: -; V: TRBV7-2; J: TRBJ2-1; size: -; CDR3: CASSLETPRSSYNEQFF; DNA: TGTGCCAGCAGCTTAGAGACTCCCCGTAGCTCCTACAATGAGCAGTTCTTC
D: TRBD2; V: TRBV2; J: TRBJ2-3; size: -; CDR3: CASSEGAGAPDTQYF; DNA: TGTGCCAGCAGTGAAGGAGCGGGAGCCCCAGATACGCAGTATTTT
D: -; V: TRBV6-5; J: TRBJ2-3; size: -; CDR3: CASSYGLADTDTQYF; DNA: TGTGCCAGCAGTTACGGGTTAGCTGACACAGATACGCAGTATTTT
D: -; V: TRBV7-2; J: TRBJ2-1; size: -; CDR3: CASSPQQGREQFF; DNA: TGTGCCAGCAGCCCCCAACAGGGCCGTGAGCAGTTCTTC
D: -; V: TRBV18; J: TRBJ2-2; size: -; CDR3: CASSPRGTGELFF; DNA: TGTGCCAGCTCGCCCCGGGGCACCGGGGAGCTGTTTTTT
D: TRBD1; V: TRBV2; J: TRBJ2-7; size: -; CDR3: CASNPRTGGSYEQYF; DNA: TGTGCCAGCAACCCCCGGACAGGGGGCTCCTACGAGCAGTACTTC
D: -; V: TRBV28; J: TRBJ2-2; size: -; CDR3: CASSLQGLKTGELFF; DNA: TGTGCCAGCAGTTTACAGGGGCTGAAGACCGGGGAGCTGTTTTTT
D: -; V: TRBV6-5; J: TRBJ1-6; size: -; CDR3: CASTSLAGRSPLHF; DNA: TGTGCCAGCACCAGCCTGGCAGGCCGATCACCCCTCCACTTT
D: -; V: TRBV5-1; J: TRBJ2-6; size: -; CDR3: CASSLALGSGANVLTF; DNA: TGCGCCAGCAGCTTGGCATTAGGGTCTGGGGCCAACGTCCTGACTTTC
D: -; V: TRBV5-6; J: TRBJ2-4; size: -; CDR3: CASSFWVAKNIQYF; DNA: TGTGCCAGCAGCTTCTGGGTAGCCAAAAACATTCAGTACTTC
D: -; V: TRBV9; J: TRBJ2-5; size: once; CDR3: CASSVDEGETQYF; DNA: TGTGCCAGCAGCGTAGACGAGGGAGAGACCCAGTACTTC
D: -; V: TRBV10-1; J: TRBJ2-2; size: -; CDR3: CASSERGTLPAELFF; DNA: TGCGCCAGCAGTGAGCGGGGGACACTACCCGCGGAGCTGTTTTTT
D: -; V: TRBV27; J: TRBJ2-7; size: -; CDR3: CASRGSGRSYEQYF; DNA: TGTGCCAGCAGGGGGTCTGGCCGCTCCTACGAGCAGTACTTC
D: TRBD2; V: TRBV30; J: TRBJ2-1; size: -; CDR3: CAWSSPSSGAYNEQFF; DNA: TGTGCCTGGAGTTCCCCCTCTAGCGGAGCTTACAATGAGCAGTTCTTC
D: TRBD1; V: TRBV25-1; J: TRBJ1-5; size: -; CDR3: CASSVGQGNQPQHF; DNA: TGTGCCAGCAGTGTAGGACAGGGCAATCAGCCCCAGCATTTT
D: -; V: TRBV27; J: TRBJ2-5; size: once; CDR3: CASSFITTKETQYF; DNA: TGTGCCAGCAGTTTTATCACTACGAAAGAGACCCAGTACTTC
D: -; V: TRBV6-1; J: TRBJ2-5; size: -; CDR3: CASRRQEVKTQYF; DNA: TGTGCCAGCAGGAGACAGGAGGTCAAGACCCAGTACTTC
D: -; V: TRBV4-3; J: TRBJ2-1; size: -; CDR3: CASSQDSFTSSYNEQFF; DNA: TGCGCCAGCAGCCAAGATTCCTTCACGAGCTCCTACAATGAGCAGTTCTTC
D: -; V: TRBV11-2; J: TRBJ1-2; size: few; CDR3: CASSPGERYGYTF; DNA: TGTGCCAGCAGCCCCGGGGAGCGATATGGCTACACCTTC
D: TRBD1; V: TRBV11-2; J: TRBJ2-1; size: -; CDR3: CASSLVGDSTWNEQFF; DNA: TGTGCCAGCAGCTTAGTAGGGGACAGCACTTGGAATGAGCAGTTCTTC
D: -; V: TRBV7-7; J: TRBJ2-3; size: few; CDR3: CASSLGLERGTDTQYF; DNA: TGTGCTAGCAGCTTAGGGCTAGAGCGGGGCACAGATACGCAGTATTTT
D: -; V: TRBV9; J: TRBJ1-5; size: -; CDR3: CASSVDGYSNQPQHF; DNA: TGTGCCAGCAGCGTAGACGGGTATAGCAATCAGCCCCAGCATTTT
D: -; V: TRBV10-3; J: TRBJ1-2; size: -; CDR3: CAISDRGTDGYTF; DNA: TGTGCCATCAGTGACAGGGGAACCGATGGCTACACCTTC
D: -; V: TRBV19; J: TRBJ2-7; size: few; CDR3: CASSPGLHSYEQYF; DNA: TGTGCCAGTAGCCCAGGACTACACTCCTACGAGCAGTACTTC
D: TRBD1; V: TRBV23-1; J: TRBJ2-1; size: -; CDR3: CASTRDREDNEQFF; DNA: TGCGCCAGCACCCGGGACAGGGAAGATAATGAGCAGTTCTTC
D: -; V: TRBV9; J: TRBJ2-7; size: -; CDR3: CASSARQASNEQYF; DNA: TGTGCCAGCAGCGCCCGACAGGCTTCGAACGAGCAGTACTTC
D: -; V: TRBV7-3; J: TRBJ2-1; size: -; CDR3: CASSTPGKDEQFF; DNA: TGTGCCAGCAGCACCCCAGGGAAGGATGAGCAGTTCTTC
D: -; V: TRBV2; J: TRBJ1-2; size: -; CDR3: CASRLEQIQTYGYTF; DNA: TGTGCCAGCAGACTCGAACAGATCCAAACTTATGGCTACACCTTC
D: -; V: TRBV4-2; J: TRBJ2-5; size: -; CDR3: CASSQGTGGLNQETQYF; DNA: TGTGCCAGCAGCCAAGGGACGGGCGGGCTTAACCAAGAGACCCAGTACTTC
D: -; V: TRBV9; J: TRBJ2-1; size: few; CDR3: CASSVDPSHGTEQFF; DNA: TGTGCCAGCAGCGTAGACCCGAGTCACGGGACAGAGCAGTTCTTC